The 3 T cell receptor beta chains given below trace back to one sample, sequenced in a study of blood T cell repertoires in COVID-19. Libraries were prepared by immunoSEQ multiplex PCR; TCRdb keeps only in-frame clonotypes and omits some of them. The sample has approximately 59,000 clones, roughly 81% seen once. What was sequenced was peripheral blood. These receptors originate from an elderly man with acute or convalescent COVID-19.

The chain has TRBV5-6 and TRBJ1-2; 7 positions agree with TRBD1. V lost 4 bases, J lost 4 bases, and 10 bases stayed unmatched. The CDR3 has 15 residues. Germline V CDR1 and CDR2: SGHDT, YYEEEE. This chain's CDR3 is CASSRDRVSVYGYTF. For the CDR3, the DNA is TGTGCCAGCAGCCGTGACAGGGTTTCGGTCTATGGCTACACCTTC.

The V gene is TRBV4-1, the J gene TRBJ2-3, with D unresolved. Trimming removed 1 base at V and 0 bases at J, with 11 bases between. CDR3 size: 16 residues. The germline V gene encodes CDR1 MGHRA and CDR2 YSYEKL. The CDR3, as DNA: TGCGCCAGCAGCCAAGGTTTAGAGAGAAGCACAGATACGCAGTATTTT. It specifies CASSQGLERSTDTQYF.

CDR3 nucleotide sequence: TGCGCCAGCAGCCAGGGTAGCGGGAGGGCCTTAGATACGCAGTATTTT. Amino acid sequence: CASSQGSGRALDTQYF. The chain links TRBV4-3 to TRBJ2-3, with TRBD2 matching 11 bases. Trimming at V came to 3 bases and at J to 5 bases, leaving 7 bases not matched to a gene. CDR3 size: 16 residues. Germline V gives CDR1 LGHNA, CDR2 YSLEER.